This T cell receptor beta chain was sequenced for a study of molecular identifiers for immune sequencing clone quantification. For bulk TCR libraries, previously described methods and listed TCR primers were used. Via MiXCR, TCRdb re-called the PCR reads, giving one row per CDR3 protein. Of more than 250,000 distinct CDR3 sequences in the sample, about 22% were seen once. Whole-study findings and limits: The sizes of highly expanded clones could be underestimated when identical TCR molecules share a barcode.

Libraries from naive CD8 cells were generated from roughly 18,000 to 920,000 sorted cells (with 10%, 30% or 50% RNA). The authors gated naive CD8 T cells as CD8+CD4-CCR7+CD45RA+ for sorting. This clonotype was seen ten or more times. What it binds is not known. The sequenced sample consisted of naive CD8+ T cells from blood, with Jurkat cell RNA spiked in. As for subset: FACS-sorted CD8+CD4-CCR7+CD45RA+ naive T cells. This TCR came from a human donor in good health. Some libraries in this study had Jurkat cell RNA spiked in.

The CDR3 sequence: CSAKGTLNTEAFF. The CDR3 DNA reads as TGCAGTGCTAAAGGGACATTGAACACTGAAGCTTTCTTT. V is TRBV20-1 and J is TRBJ1-1; possible D gene TRBD1, 6 bases. CDR1 and CDR2 (germline): DFQATT, SNEGSKA (reference sequence). The CDR3 extends over 13 amino acids. Trimming took off 4 bases at V and 0 bases at J, with 9 bases between the two ends.